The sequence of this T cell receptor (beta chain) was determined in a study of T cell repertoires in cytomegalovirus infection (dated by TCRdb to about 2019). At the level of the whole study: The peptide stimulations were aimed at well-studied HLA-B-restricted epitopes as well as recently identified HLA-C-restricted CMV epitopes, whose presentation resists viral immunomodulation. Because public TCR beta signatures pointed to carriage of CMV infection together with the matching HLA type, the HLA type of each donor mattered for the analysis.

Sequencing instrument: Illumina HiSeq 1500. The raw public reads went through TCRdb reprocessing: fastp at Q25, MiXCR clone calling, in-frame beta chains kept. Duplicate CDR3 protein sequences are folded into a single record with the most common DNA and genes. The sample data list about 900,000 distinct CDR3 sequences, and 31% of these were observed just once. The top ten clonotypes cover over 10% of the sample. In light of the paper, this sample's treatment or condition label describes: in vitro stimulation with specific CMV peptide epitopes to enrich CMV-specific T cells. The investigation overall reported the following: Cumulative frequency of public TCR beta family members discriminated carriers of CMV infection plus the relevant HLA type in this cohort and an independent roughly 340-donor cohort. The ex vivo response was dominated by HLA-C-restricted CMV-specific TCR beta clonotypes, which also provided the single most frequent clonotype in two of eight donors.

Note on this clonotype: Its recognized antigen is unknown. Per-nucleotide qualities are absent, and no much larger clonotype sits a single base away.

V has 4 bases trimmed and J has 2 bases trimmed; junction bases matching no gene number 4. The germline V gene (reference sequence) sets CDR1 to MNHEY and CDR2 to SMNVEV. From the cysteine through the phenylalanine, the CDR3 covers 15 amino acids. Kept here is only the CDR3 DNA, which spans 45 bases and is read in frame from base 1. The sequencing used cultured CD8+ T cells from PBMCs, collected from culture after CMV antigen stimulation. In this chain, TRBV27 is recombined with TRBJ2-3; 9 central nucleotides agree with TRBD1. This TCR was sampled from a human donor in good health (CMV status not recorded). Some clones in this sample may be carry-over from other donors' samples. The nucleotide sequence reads TGTGCCAGCAGTTCCCGGGACAGGGTCACAGATACGCAGTATTTT. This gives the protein CASSSRDRVTDTQYF.